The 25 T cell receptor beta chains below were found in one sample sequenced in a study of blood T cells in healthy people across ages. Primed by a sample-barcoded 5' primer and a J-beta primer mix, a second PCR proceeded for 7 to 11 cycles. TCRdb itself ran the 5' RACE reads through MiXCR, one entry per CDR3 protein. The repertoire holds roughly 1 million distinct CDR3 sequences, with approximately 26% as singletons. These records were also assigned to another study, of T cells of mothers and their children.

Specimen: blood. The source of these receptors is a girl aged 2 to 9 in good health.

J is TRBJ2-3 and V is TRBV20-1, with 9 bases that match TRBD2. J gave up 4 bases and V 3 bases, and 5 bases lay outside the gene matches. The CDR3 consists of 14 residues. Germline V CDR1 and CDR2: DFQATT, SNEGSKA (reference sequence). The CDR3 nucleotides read TGCAGTGCTAGCCGGGCGGGAGGGGCAGATACGCAGTATTTT. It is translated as CSASRAGGADTQYF.

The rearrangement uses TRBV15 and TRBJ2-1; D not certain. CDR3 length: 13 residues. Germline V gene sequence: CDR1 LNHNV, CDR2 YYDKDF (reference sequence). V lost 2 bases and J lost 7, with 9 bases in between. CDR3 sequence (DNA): TGTGCCACCAGCAGACCCCTACTTAATGAGCAGTTCTTC. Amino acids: CATSRPLLNEQFF.

The CDR3: CASNPLRNEQFF. CDR3 DNA sequence: TGTGCCAGCAACCCATTGCGGAATGAGCAGTTCTTC. The rearrangement joins TRBV7-2 to TRBJ2-1; D gene ambiguous. The CDR3 spans 12 residues. The ends were cut back, 7 bases at V and 7 bases at J, with 11 bases in the middle. CDR1 is SGHTA and CDR2 is FQGNSA in the germline V gene.

The CDR3 spells CASSSISGGIADTQYF. CDR3 nucleotides: TGTGCCAGCAGCTCCATTAGCGGGGGGATCGCAGATACGCAGTATTTT. The rearrangement joins TRBV7-2 to TRBJ2-3; 10 nucleotides line up with TRBD2. The CDR3 sequence is 16 residues long. Germline-derived CDR1 and CDR2 are SGHTA and FQGNSA. V lost 4 bases to trimming and J lost 4 bases; unmatched junction nucleotides: 8.

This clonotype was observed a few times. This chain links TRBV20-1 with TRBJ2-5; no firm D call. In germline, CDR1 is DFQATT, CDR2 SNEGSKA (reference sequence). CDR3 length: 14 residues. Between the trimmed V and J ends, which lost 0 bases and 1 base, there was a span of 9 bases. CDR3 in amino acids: CSARESLTQETQYF. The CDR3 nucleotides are TGCAGTGCTAGAGAATCATTAACCCAAGAGACCCAGTACTTC.

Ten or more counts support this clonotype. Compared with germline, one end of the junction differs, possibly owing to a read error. The CDR3 is CASSFGGNTEAFF. The CDR3 DNA sequence: TGCGCCAGCAGCTTCGGGGGGAACACTGAAGCTTTCTTT. The V gene is TRBV12-3 or TRBV12-4, the J gene TRBJ1-1; D might be TRBD1 (5 bases). The CDR3 totals 13 residues.

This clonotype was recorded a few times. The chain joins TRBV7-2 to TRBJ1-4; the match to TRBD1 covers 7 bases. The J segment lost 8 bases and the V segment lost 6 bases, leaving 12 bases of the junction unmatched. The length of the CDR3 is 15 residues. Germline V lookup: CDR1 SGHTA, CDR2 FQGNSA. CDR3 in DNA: TGTGCCAGCAGGCGCACCGGGACAGCGAACGAAAAACTGTTTTTT. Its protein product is CASRRTGTANEKLFF.

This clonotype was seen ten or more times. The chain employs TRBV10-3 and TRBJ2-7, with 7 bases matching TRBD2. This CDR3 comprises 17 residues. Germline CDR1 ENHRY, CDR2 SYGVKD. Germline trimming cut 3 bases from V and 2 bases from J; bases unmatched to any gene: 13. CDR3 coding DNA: TGTGCCATCAGTGATTTCCCCTCTAGCGGCGCTGCCTACGAGCAGTACTTC. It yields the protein CAISDFPSSGAAYEQYF.

The DNA of the CDR3 is TGTGCCAGCAGCTCTCGTTGGACAAAGAGCTCCTACGAGCAGTACTTC. It encodes CASSSRWTKSSYEQYF. This rearrangement joins TRBV11-2 to TRBJ2-7, with D perhaps TRBD1 (5 bases). With 4 bases removed from V and 0 bases from J, the gap between germline ends came to 16 bases. The CDR3 is made up of 16 amino acids. The V gene's germline CDR1 is SGHAT and CDR2 FQNNGV.

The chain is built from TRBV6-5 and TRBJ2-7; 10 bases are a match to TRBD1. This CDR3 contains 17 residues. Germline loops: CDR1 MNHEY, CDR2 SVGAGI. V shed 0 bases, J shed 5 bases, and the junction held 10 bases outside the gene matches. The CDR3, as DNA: TGTGCCAGCAGTTACTCGATCCCGGGACAGGGGCCGGACGAGCAGTACTTC. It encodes CASSYSIPGQGPDEQYF.

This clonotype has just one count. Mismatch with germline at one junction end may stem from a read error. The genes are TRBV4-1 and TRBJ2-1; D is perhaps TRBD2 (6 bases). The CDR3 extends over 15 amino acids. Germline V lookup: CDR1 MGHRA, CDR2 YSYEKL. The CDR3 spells CASSQEPGADNEQFF. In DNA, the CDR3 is TGCGCCAGTAGCCAAGAACCGGGAGCGGACAATGAGCAGTTCTTC.

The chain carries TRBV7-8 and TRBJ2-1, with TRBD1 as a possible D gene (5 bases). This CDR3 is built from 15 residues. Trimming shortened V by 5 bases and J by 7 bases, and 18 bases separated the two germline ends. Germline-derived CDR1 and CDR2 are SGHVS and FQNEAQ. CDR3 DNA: TGTGCCAGCAGCCCTTGGACATCCCCTGGGAATGAGCAGTTCTTC. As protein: CASSPWTSPGNEQFF.

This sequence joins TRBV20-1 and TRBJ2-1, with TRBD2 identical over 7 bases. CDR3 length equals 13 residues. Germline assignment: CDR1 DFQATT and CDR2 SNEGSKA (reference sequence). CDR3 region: CSPLQRESGEQFF. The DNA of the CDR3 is TGCAGCCCCCTCCAGCGGGAAAGTGGGGAGCAGTTCTTC.

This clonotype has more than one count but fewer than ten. The CDR3 here is CATSESQFSDPSYEQYF. CDR3 sequence (DNA): TGTGCCACCAGCGAGTCCCAATTCAGTGATCCCTCCTACGAGCAGTACTTC. V is TRBV15 and J is TRBJ2-7; D is unresolved. Deletions cut 5 bases from V and 0 bases from J, with 20 bases between. The CDR3 covers 17 residues. CDR1 is LNHNV and CDR2 is YYDKDF in the germline V gene (reference sequence).

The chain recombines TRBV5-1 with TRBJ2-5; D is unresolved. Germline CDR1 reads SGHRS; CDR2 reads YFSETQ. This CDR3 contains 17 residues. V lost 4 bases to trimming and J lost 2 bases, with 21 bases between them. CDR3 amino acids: CASSETASKLLQETQYF. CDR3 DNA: TGCGCCAGCAGCGAAACAGCTTCCAAGCTACTACAAGAGACCCAGTACTTC. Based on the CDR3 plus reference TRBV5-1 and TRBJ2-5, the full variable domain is KAGVTQTPRYLIKTRGQQVTLSCSPISGHRSVSWYQQTPGQGLQFLFEYFSETQRNKGNFPGRFSGRQFSNSRSEMNVSTLELGDSALYLCASSETASKLLQETQYFGPGTRLLVL.

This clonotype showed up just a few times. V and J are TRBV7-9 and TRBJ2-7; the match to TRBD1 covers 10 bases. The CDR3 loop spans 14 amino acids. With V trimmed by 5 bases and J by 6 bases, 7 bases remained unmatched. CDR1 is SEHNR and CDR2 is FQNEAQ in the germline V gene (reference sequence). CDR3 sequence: CASSGRDRGSEQYF. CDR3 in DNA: TGTGCCAGCAGCGGGAGGGACAGGGGATCCGAGCAGTACTTC.

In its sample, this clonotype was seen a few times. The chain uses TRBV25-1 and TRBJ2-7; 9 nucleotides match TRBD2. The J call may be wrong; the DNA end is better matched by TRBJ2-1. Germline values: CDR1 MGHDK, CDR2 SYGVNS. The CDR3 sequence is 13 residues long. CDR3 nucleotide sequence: TGTGCCAGCCGCCCTAGCGGGACTGGGGAGCAGTTCTTC. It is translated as CASRPSGTGEQFF.

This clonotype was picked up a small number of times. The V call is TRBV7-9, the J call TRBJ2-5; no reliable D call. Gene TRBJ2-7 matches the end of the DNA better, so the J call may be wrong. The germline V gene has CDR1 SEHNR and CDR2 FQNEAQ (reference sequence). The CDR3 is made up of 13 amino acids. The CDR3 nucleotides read TGTGCCAGCAGCTTAGGACCCGAATACGAGCAGTACTTC. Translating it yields CASSLGPEYEQYF.

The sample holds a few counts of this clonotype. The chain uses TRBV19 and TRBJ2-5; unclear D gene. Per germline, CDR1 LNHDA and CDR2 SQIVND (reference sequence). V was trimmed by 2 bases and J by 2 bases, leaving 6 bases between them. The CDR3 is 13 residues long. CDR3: CASSISRQETQYF. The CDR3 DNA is TGTGCCAGTAGTATAAGCCGTCAAGAGACCCAGTACTTC.

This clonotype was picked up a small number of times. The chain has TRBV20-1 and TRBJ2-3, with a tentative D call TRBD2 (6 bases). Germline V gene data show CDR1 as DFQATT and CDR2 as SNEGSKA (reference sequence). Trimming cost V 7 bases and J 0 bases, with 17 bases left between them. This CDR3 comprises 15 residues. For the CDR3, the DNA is TGCAGTGTCGACACCGTAGCGGTAAGCACAGATACGCAGTATTTT. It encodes CSVDTVAVSTDTQYF.

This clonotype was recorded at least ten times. In DNA form, the CDR3 reads TGTGCCAGCAGTCCGACAGGGGGGGACATGAACACTGAAGCTTTCTTT. Amino acids: CASSPTGGDMNTEAFF. The rearrangement uses TRBV14 and TRBJ1-1; 9 bases agree with TRBD1. The germline gives CDR1 SGHDN, CDR2 FVKESK. This CDR3 region has 16 residues. V shed 6 bases, J shed 0 bases, and the junction held 8 bases outside the gene matches.

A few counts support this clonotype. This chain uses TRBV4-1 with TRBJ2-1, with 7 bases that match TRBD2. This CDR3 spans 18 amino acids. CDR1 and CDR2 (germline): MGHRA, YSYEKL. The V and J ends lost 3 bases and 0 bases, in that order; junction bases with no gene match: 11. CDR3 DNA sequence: TGCGCCAGCAGCCACAGAGGGGTCGGCGGGAGCTCCTACAATGAGCAGTTCTTC. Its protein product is CASSHRGVGGSSYNEQFF.

This CDR3 is CASKLTGQAEKLFF. The CDR3 region has the DNA TGTGCCAGCAAATTAACGGGACAGGCGGAAAAACTGTTTTTT. This chain joins TRBV6-1 and TRBJ1-4; TRBD1 agrees at 8 bases. The CDR3 totals 14 residues. Trimming took 7 bases from V and 8 from J; bases not matched to a gene: 9. The germline V gene has CDR1 MNHNS and CDR2 SASEGT.

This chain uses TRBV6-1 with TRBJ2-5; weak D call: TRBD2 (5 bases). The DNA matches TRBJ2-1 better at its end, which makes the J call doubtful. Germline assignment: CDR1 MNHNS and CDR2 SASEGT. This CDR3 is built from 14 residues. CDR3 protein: CASSESSPYNEQFF. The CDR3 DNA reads TGTGCCAGCAGTGAATCTAGCCCCTACAATGAGCAGTTCTTC.

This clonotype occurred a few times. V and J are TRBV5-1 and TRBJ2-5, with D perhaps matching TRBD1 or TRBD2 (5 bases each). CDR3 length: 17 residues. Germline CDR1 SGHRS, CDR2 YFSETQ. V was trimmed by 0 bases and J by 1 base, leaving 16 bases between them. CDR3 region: CASSLDTRDRSQETQYF. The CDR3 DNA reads TGCGCCAGCAGCTTGGATACTCGGGACCGAAGCCAAGAGACCCAGTACTTC.